This T cell receptor (beta chain) was sequenced in a study of glioma-infiltrating T cells after dendritic cell vaccination (dated by TCRdb to 2015 to 2016). The study in broad terms: A cohort of approximately 15 glioblastoma patients from Phase I and II dendritic cell vaccination trials was included, of whom 9 were newly diagnosed and 6 had recurrent disease. Between about 2003 and 2013, patients were given autologous tumor lysate-pulsed dendritic cell vaccination. The vaccine was prepared from monocyte-derived dendritic cells that were cultured for about 7 days with IL-4 and GM-CSF and then pulsed overnight with autologous tumor lysate. Three intradermal dendritic cell vaccine injections were administered to patients at biweekly intervals in the arm below the axilla. Deep sequencing of TCR beta CDR3 regions was used to quantify tumor-infiltrating lymphocyte content and compare tumor and blood repertoires in dendritic cell-vaccinated glioblastoma patients. Survival after dendritic cell vaccination was correlated with TCR sequencing metrics such as TIL content and the overlap between tumor and blood repertoires. On the study overall, not on this receptor specifically: The three-group TCR overlap response model was characterized as speculative, and prospective validation of the model was stated to be required. After dendritic cell vaccination, a higher estimated pretreatment TIL content predicted longer time to progression and longer overall survival. The cohort was small and heterogeneous, with few patients having full blood and tumor sets and even fewer initial-recurrent tumor pairs. TCR clonality showed no direct relationship with survival, which suggests that a diverse polyclonal response may be important.

TCRB CDR3 regions were amplified from roughly 1.8 ug genomic DNA, or all available DNA if less, using the immunoSEQ assay. Multiplex PCR used 60 forward primers for TCR V beta segments and 13 reverse primers for J beta segments. To estimate reads per starting template, synthetic control templates were spiked into each sample at limiting dilution. Reads of 87 bp were generated by sequencing on the Illumina HiSeq System. Under the source paper's analysis protocol: To remove PCR and sequencing errors, closely related sequences were merged with a nearest neighbor algorithm. TCR overlap was defined as the percentage of unique tumor TCR beta sequences that were also present in the same patient's peripheral blood. This immuneACCESS table, as held by TCRdb, lists in-frame sequences with V and J called but not all clones. Of the missing ones, under half trace to an unresolved V gene in checked studies; the others have no known cause. The V and J calls and the clone size are those of that table, but D and trimming were determined from the DNA. A total of 50,000 to 70,000 clones appear in this sample, roughly 80% of them only once. Roughly 14% of the sample comes from the top ten.

This clone has only one observation. It lacks a known antigen. Base qualities are missing; no much larger clone stands one base away. The germline V gene yields SGHTA for CDR1 and FQGNSA for CDR2. The CDR3 starts with the cysteine, ends with the phenylalanine, and has 16 residues. Only the CDR3 DNA is retained, 48 bases long and in frame from the first base. V and J lose 1 base and 4 bases, and a span of 14 bases separates them. The time point label of this sample denotes: after dendritic cell vaccination, including at tumor progression/relapse. Selection of patients required sufficient residual fresh-frozen tumor tissue and over two years of available survival data. None of the glioblastoma patients carried an isocitrate dehydrogenase mutation, although molecular status otherwise varied. PBMC collection took place before vaccination, two weeks after the third vaccination, and at tumor progression if progression occurred. Genomic DNA was extracted with the Qiagen DNeasy Blood extraction Kit.

The material sequenced was blood, taken after dendritic cell vaccination. Recombination connected TRBV7-2 to TRBJ1-5; no D gene is confidently identified. The receptor's source is a human donor with glioblastoma. The sequenced DNA is TGTGCCAGCAGCTTAGTCACCGGGAGGTCGAATCAGCCCCAGCATTTT. This translates into CASSLVTGRSNQPQHF.